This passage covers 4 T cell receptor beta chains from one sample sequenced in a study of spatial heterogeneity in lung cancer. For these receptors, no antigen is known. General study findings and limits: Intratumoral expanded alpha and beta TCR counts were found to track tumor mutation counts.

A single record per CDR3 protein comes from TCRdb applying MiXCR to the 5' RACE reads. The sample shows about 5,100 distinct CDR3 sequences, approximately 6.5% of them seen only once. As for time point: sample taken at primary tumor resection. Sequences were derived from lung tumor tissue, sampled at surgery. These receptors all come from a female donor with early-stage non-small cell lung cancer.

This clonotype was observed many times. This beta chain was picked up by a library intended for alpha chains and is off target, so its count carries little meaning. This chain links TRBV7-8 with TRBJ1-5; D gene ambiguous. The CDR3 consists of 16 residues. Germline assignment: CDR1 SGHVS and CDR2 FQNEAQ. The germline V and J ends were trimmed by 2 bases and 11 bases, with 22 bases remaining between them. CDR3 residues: CASSLKERQAAAAQHF. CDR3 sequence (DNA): TGTGCCAGCAGCTTAAAGGAGCGCCAGGCGGCGGCGGCCCAGCATTTT.

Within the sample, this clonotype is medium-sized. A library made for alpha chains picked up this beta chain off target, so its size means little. The CDR3 here is CASSSPGTEAFF. CDR3 in DNA: TGTGCCAGCAGTTCCCCCGGCACTGAAGCTTTCTTT. This chain joins TRBV28 and TRBJ1-1, with D unclear. Germline lookup yields CDR1 MDHEN and CDR2 SYDVKM. V lost 4 bases and J 4 bases, leaving 7 bases between the germline ends. This CDR3 spans 12 amino acids. Full variable domain (missing parts from reference TRBV28 and TRBJ1-1): DVKVTQSSRYLVKRTGEKVFLECVQDMDHENMFWYRQDPGLGLRLIYFSYDVKMKEKGDIPEGYSVSREKKERFSLILESASTNQTSMYLCASSSPGTEAFFGQGTRLTVV.

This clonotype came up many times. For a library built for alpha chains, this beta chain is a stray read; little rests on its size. The CDR3 region is CSARGQGLYEQYV. CDR3 nucleotides: TGCAGTGCTAGAGGACAGGGACTCTACGAGCAGTACGTC. The chain is built from TRBV20-1 and TRBJ2-7; D may be TRBD1 (7 bases). Trimming left V 1 base short and J 3 bases short, with 10 bases between. Germline V lookup: CDR1 DFQATT, CDR2 SNEGSKA (reference sequence). This CDR3 is built from 13 residues.

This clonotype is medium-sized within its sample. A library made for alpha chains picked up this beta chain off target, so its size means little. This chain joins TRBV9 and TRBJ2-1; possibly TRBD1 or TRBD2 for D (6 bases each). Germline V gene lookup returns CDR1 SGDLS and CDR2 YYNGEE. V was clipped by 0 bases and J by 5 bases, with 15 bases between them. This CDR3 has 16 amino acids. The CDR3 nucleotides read TGTGCCAGCAGCGTAGAAAGGGGGGCGCGGGACAATGAGCAGTTCTTC. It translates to CASSVERGARDNEQFF.